This T cell receptor beta chain comes out of a study of blood T cell repertoires in COVID-19. Living in 20 to 30 US areas, the participants were between about 18 and 90 years of age. Repertoires were generated with immunoSEQ multiplex PCR, while TCRdb's copy carries only in-frame clones and drops some. This table has 430,000 or so clones, around nine tenths appearing once. The V end was cut by 2 bases, the J end by 0 bases, with 5 bases between. CDR3 length equals 14 residues. Germline lookup yields CDR1 MNHEY and CDR2 SVGAGI. Sequencing was performed on PBMCs or T cells enriched from blood (not recorded which). The rearrangement joins TRBV6-5 to TRBJ2-1; no firm D call. The receptor's source is a woman aged 18-30 years who had been exposed to COVID-19. The CDR3 is CASSYASSYNEQFF. In DNA, the CDR3 is TGTGCCAGCAGTTACGCGAGCTCCTACAATGAGCAGTTCTTC.